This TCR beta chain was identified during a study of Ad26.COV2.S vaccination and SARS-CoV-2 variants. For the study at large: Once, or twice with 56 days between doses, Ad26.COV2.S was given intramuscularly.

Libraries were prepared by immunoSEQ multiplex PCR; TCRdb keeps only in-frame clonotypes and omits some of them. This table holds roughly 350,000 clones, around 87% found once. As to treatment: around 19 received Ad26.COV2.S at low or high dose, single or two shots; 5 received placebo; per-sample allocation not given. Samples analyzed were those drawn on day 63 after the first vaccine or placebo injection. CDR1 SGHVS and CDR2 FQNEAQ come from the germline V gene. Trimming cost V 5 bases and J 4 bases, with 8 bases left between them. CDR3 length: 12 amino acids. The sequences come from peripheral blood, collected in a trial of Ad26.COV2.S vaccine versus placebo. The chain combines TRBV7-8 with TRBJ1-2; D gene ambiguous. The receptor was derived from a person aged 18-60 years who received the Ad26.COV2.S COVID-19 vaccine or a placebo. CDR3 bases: TGTGCCAGCAGCAAGGGTCGCTATGGCTACACCTTC. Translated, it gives CASSKGRYGYTF.